Presented here are 14 T cell receptor beta chains from one specimen sequenced in a study of blood T cell repertoires in COVID-19. Clones were read by immunoSEQ multiplex PCR, and TCRdb kept only the in-frame ones, dropping some. This sample yields about 150,000 clones, of which 70% to 85% are seen a single time; 9.8% belongs to the top ten. Sequencing used peripheral blood. These receptor sequences come from a woman aged 45-59 years with acute or convalescent COVID-19.

This clone came up once. The genes are TRBV5-1 and TRBJ1-2, with TRBD1 matching over 9 bases. This CDR3 spans 13 amino acids. Germline CDR1 SGHRS, CDR2 YFSETQ. The trim removed 4 bases at V and 8 bases at J, leaving 6 bases unmatched. The CDR3 sequence is CASSPGQGPGYTF. Written as DNA, the CDR3 is TGCGCCAGCAGCCCGGGACAGGGCCCGGGCTACACCTTC.

The rearrangement links TRBV6-5 to TRBJ2-1; a possible D gene is TRBD2 (5 bases). Trimming took 6 bases from V and 1 from J, leaving 13 bases between them. Germline CDR1 MNHEY, CDR2 SVGAGI. The CDR3 loop spans 15 amino acids. CDR3 DNA sequence: TGTGCCAGCAGCCGGGGTATGGGGTCCTACAATGAGCAGTTCTTC. The encoded protein is CASSRGMGSYNEQFF.

V and J are TRBV3-1 (or the pseudogene TRBV3-2) and TRBJ2-2, with 8 bases fitting TRBD1. This CDR3 contains 14 residues. Germline V lookup: CDR1 LGHDT, CDR2 YNNKEL (reference sequence). V lost 4 bases to trimming and J lost 6 bases; unmatched junction nucleotides: 4. This chain's CDR3 is CASSPLQGAGELFF. Here the CDR3 DNA reads TGTGCCAGCAGCCCACTACAGGGGGCCGGGGAGCTGTTTTTT.

The rearrangement uses TRBV7-9 and TRBJ1-6, with TRBD1 matching 9 bases. Germline values: CDR1 SEHNR, CDR2 FQNEAQ (reference sequence). This CDR3 has 18 amino acids. The trim removed 3 bases at V and 5 bases at J, leaving 11 bases unmatched. The CDR3 region has the DNA TGTGCCAGCAGCTTCCAGGGACAGGGAAAGTGGGATAATTCACCCCTCCACTTT. Protein: CASSFQGQGKWDNSPLHF. The full variable domain, with the rest looked up from reference TRBV7-9 and TRBJ1-6, is DTGVSQNPRHKITKRGQNVTFRCDPISEHNRLYWYRQTLGQGPEFLTYFQNEAQLEKSRLLSDRFSAERPKGSFSTLEIQRTEQGDSAMYLCASSFQGQGKWDNSPLHFGNGTRLTVT.

J is TRBJ1-2 and V is TRBV5-1; TRBD1 is a possible D gene (5 bases). Trimming took 4 bases from V and 8 from J, leaving 12 bases between them. Per germline, CDR1 SGHRS and CDR2 YFSETQ. The CDR3 is made up of 12 amino acids. The CDR3 coding sequence is TGCGCCAGCAGCGCCAACCAGGGAGGCTACACCTTC. It codes for CASSANQGGYTF.

This chain connects TRBV6-5 to TRBJ2-5, with 8 bases identical to TRBD2. The CDR3 consists of 15 residues. Germline trimming cut 4 bases from V and 2 bases from J; bases unmatched to any gene: 6. Germline lookup yields CDR1 MNHEY and CDR2 SVGAGI. The CDR3 loop reads CASSSGASGQETQYF. The CDR3 nucleotides read TGTGCCAGCAGTTCGGGGGCTAGCGGGCAAGAGACCCAGTACTTC.

The chain recombines TRBV5-1 with TRBJ2-7; 10 bases align to TRBD1. This CDR3 is built from 15 residues. The J segment lost 3 bases and the V segment lost 3 bases, leaving 6 bases of the junction unmatched. The germline V gene has CDR1 SGHRS and CDR2 YFSETQ. DNA for the CDR3: TGCGCCAGCAGCTGGGGGGACAGGGGTAACTACGAGCAGTACTTC. Protein product: CASSWGDRGNYEQYF. Variable domain in full (rest from reference TRBV5-1 and TRBJ2-7): KAGVTQTPRYLIKTRGQQVTLSCSPISGHRSVSWYQQTPGQGLQFLFEYFSETQRNKGNFPGRFSGRQFSNSRSEMNVSTLELGDSALYLCASSWGDRGNYEQYFGPGTRLTVT.

This clone was seen at least ten times. The chain recombines TRBV3-1 (or the pseudogene TRBV3-2) with TRBJ1-2; D call uncertain. There are 12 residues in the CDR3. The ends were cut back, 8 bases at V and 8 bases at J, with 15 bases in the middle. Germline V gene sequence: CDR1 LGHDT, CDR2 YNNKEL (reference sequence). The CDR3 DNA is TGTGCCAGCTCAGGCATAATACTCGGCTACACCTTC. This encodes CASSGIILGYTF.

This chain joins TRBV6-2 or TRBV6-3 and TRBJ2-7, with 9 bases matching TRBD1. The CDR3 is 17 amino acids. The J segment lost 1 base and the V segment lost 2 bases, leaving 9 bases of the junction unmatched. Looked up from germline, CDR1 is MNHEY and CDR2 is SVGEGT. The CDR3 DNA sequence: TGTGCCAGCAGTTACCTGCCGGGACAGGGAAAGTCCTACGAGCAGTACTTC. Translation: CASSYLPGQGKSYEQYF.

The rearrangement uses TRBV15 and TRBJ1-2; 8 nucleotides match TRBD1. Germline assignment: CDR1 LNHNV and CDR2 YYDKDF (reference sequence). This CDR3 is built from 14 residues. V gave up 3 bases and J gave up 7 bases; unmatched junction bases: 7. As DNA, the CDR3 is TGTGCCACCAGCAGGTACAGCGGACAGGGTGGCTACACCTTC. Amino acid sequence: CATSRYSGQGGYTF.

V and J are TRBV19 and TRBJ2-2; tentative D call: TRBD2 (5 bases). Trimming stripped 3 bases from V and 1 base from J, with 9 bases between. Germline V gene sequence: CDR1 LNHDA, CDR2 SQIVND (reference sequence). The CDR3 is made up of 15 amino acids. The CDR3 bases are TGTGCCAGTAGTATGGTCGCGGGGAACACCGGGGAGCTGTTTTTT. It codes for CASSMVAGNTGELFF.

The chain has TRBV5-5 and TRBJ1-5; 8 bases map to TRBD1. Losses at the gene ends were 4 bases for V and 1 base for J; bases not matched to a gene: 13. CDR3 size: 18 residues. The germline CDR1 and CDR2 sequences are SGHKS and YYEKEE (reference sequence). The CDR3, as DNA: TGTGCCAGCAGCCCAAGAACTAACAGGGGGATGAGCAATCAGCCCCAGCATTTT. Protein sequence: CASSPRTNRGMSNQPQHF.

This chain uses TRBV10-3 with TRBJ2-7; 12 nucleotides line up with TRBD2. Germline CDR1 ENHRY, CDR2 SYGVKD. The CDR3 has 18 residues. V shed 4 bases and J 1 base; nucleotides not matched to a gene: 11. CDR3 residues: CAISASGTSGHGSYEQYF. The CDR3 DNA follows: TGTGCCATCAGTGCATCCGGGACTAGCGGGCACGGTTCCTACGAGCAGTACTTC.

The rearrangement links TRBV10-3 to TRBJ1-1, with D maybe TRBD1 (5 bases). This CDR3 has 15 amino acids. The ends were cut back, 0 bases at V and 1 base at J, with 9 bases in the middle. Per germline, CDR1 ENHRY and CDR2 SYGVKD. The DNA of the CDR3 is TGTGCCATCAGTGAGTCGGGCACAGGGAACACTGAAGCTTTCTTT. Protein: CAISESGTGNTEAFF.